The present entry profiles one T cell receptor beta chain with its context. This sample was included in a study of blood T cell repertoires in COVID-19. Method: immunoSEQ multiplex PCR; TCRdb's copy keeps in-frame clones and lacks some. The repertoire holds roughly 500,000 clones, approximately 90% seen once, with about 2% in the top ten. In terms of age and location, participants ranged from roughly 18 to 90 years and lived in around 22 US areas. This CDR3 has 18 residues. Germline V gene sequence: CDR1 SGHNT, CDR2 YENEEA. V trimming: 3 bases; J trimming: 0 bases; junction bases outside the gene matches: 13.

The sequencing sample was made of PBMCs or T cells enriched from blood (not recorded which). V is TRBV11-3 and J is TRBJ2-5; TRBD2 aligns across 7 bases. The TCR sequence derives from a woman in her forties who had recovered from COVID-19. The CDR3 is CASSLGGSSALYQETQYF. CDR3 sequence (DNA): TGTGCCAGCAGCTTGGGAGGGTCCTCTGCATTGTACCAAGAGACCCAGTACTTC.